The 4 T cell receptor beta chains below all came from one sample that was sequenced in a study of shared clonotypes between healthy human individuals. Profiling relied on immunoSEQ multiplex PCR, and the TCRdb table lists in-frame clones only, not all of them. Of 900,000 to 1,200,000 clones in the sample, 70% to 80% are singletons; the top ten hold 0.55% to 0.7%. The sequencing sample was made of memory CD4+ T cells from PBMCs. Subset of the sample: CD45RA-negative fraction. Source of these receptors: a man younger than 35 in good health. Some clones in this sample may be carry-over from other donors' samples.

This clone was seen just once. The chain recombines TRBV7-9 with TRBJ1-4; 9 bases fit TRBD1. There are 16 residues in the CDR3. CDR1 and CDR2 from the germline V gene are SEHNR and FQNEAQ (reference sequence). V was clipped by 6 bases and J by 3 bases; unmatched bases: 8. The CDR3, as DNA: TGTGCCAGCAGGCGGGACAGGGTTTCGGCTAATGAAAAACTGTTTTTT. Residues: CASRRDRVSANEKLFF.

This chain joins TRBV7-2 and TRBJ1-2; TRBD1 aligns across 11 bases. This CDR3 is 15 amino acids long. Losses at the gene ends were 3 bases for V and 4 bases for J; bases not matched to a gene: 4. Germline CDR1 SGHTA, CDR2 FQGNSA. The chain's CDR3 is CASSLRTGGVYGYTF. The CDR3 nucleotides are TGTGCCAGCAGCTTGAGGACAGGGGGCGTCTATGGCTACACCTTC.

This clone was seen a few times. The V and J genes are TRBV9 and TRBJ1-5, with a weak D call TRBD1 (6 bases). Germline CDR1 and CDR2: SGDLS and YYNGEE. The CDR3 has 15 amino acids. Trimming pared 4 bases from V and 3 bases from J, leaving 14 bases between. This CDR3 is CASSHAGDLNQPQHF. CDR3 nucleotides: TGTGCCAGCAGCCACGCAGGGGACCTCAATCAGCCCCAGCATTTT.

The chain combines TRBV7-3 with TRBJ2-1; D is unresolved. Germline lookup yields CDR1 SGHTA and CDR2 FQGTGA. Trimming left V 5 bases short and J 0 bases short, with 14 bases between. The CDR3 has 16 amino acids. CDR3 nucleotide sequence: TGTGCCAGCAGCCCAAAGGATATAGGCTCCTACAATGAGCAGTTCTTC. Amino acid sequence: CASSPKDIGSYNEQFF.